Listed here are 20 T cell receptor beta chains from one sample, sequenced in a study of blood T cell repertoires in COVID-19. The table came from immunoSEQ multiplex PCR; TCRdb's copy has only in-frame clones and leaves some out. The sample records some 400,000 clones, about 89% being singletons. The sample taken for sequencing was peripheral blood. These receptors were collected from an older woman with COVID-19, enrolled during active disease.

The gene calls are TRBV7-2 and TRBJ1-5; a possible D gene is TRBD1 (5 bases). The CDR3 contains 15 residues. Germline V gene lookup returns CDR1 SGHTA and CDR2 FQGNSA. With 2 bases removed from V and 4 bases from J, the gap between germline ends came to 12 bases. The CDR3, as DNA: TGTGCCAGCAGCTTATACAGGCTAGATAATCAGCCCCAGCATTTT. Protein: CASSLYRLDNQPQHF.

V is TRBV27 and J is TRBJ2-1, with no clear D. V lost 2 bases and J 7 bases, leaving 6 bases between the germline ends. Germline-derived CDR1 and CDR2 are MNHEY and SMNVEV (reference sequence). The CDR3 totals 12 residues. The CDR3 region is CASSLTVNEQFF. CDR3 DNA sequence: TGTGCCAGCAGTTTAACGGTTAATGAGCAGTTCTTC.

CDR3 in DNA: TGTGCCAGCAGTTACCGGCGGGGGGGCGGCAATGAGCAGTTCTTC. The encoded protein is CASSYRRGGGNEQFF. The chain couples TRBV6-5 to TRBJ2-1; 9 bases align to TRBD2. J was trimmed by 6 bases and V by 2 bases; bases with no gene match: 5. The CDR3 covers 15 residues. The germline V gene has CDR1 MNHEY and CDR2 SVGAGI.

This chain links TRBV27 with TRBJ2-1, with unresolved D. The CDR3 is made up of 14 amino acids. Trimming removed 4 bases at V and 7 bases at J, with 14 bases between. CDR1 is MNHEY, CDR2 SMNVEV, per germline (reference sequence). As DNA, the CDR3 is TGTGCCAGCAGTTCCCTTGGAACAGTAAATGAGCAGTTCTTC. The encoded protein is CASSSLGTVNEQFF.

The J gene is TRBJ2-4, the V gene TRBV5-5; tentatively, D is TRBD2 (6 bases). V was pared by 2 bases and J by 8 bases, with 20 bases between. This CDR3 spans 16 amino acids. CDR1 is SGHKS and CDR2 is YYEKEE in the germline V gene (reference sequence). The CDR3 DNA sequence: TGTGCCAGCAGCTTATCCGGGACTTCGGCAAAGGACATTCAGTACTTC. This translates into CASSLSGTSAKDIQYF.

CDR3 protein: CASRTPTGGNQPQHF. In DNA form, the CDR3 reads TGTGCCAGCAGAACACCGACAGGGGGGAATCAGCCCCAGCATTTT. The rearrangement links TRBV28 to TRBJ1-5, with 9 bases lining up with TRBD1. Germline V gene sequence: CDR1 MDHEN, CDR2 SYDVKM. With V trimmed by 6 bases and J by 4 bases, 7 bases remained unmatched. This CDR3 is 15 amino acids long.

This rearrangement joins TRBV13 to TRBJ2-7, with 15 bases lining up with TRBD2. Germline V gene data show CDR1 as PRHDT and CDR2 as FYEKMQ (reference sequence). The V segment lost 4 bases and the J segment 2 bases; nucleotides outside the gene matches: 3. The CDR3 loop spans 16 amino acids. CDR3 sequence: CASSSRTSGGAYEQYF. In nucleotides, the CDR3 is TGTGCCAGCAGCTCCCGGACTAGCGGGGGGGCCTACGAGCAGTACTTC.

CDR3 residues: CASRPIRTGQETQYF. Here the CDR3 DNA reads TGTGCCAGCAGACCCATAAGGACAGGGCAAGAGACCCAGTACTTC. The chain has TRBV27 and TRBJ2-5; 8 bases are a match to TRBD1. There are 15 residues in the CDR3. The trim removed 6 bases at V and 2 bases at J, leaving 8 bases unmatched. Germline CDR1 MNHEY, CDR2 SMNVEV (reference sequence).

V gene TRBV7-8 combines with J gene TRBJ2-3, with 9 bases aligning to TRBD1. V lost 6 bases to trimming and J lost 6 bases; unmatched junction nucleotides: 7. Germline CDR1 is SGHVS and CDR2 is FQNEAQ. This CDR3 has 14 residues. CDR3 in amino acids: CASSHDRGADTQYF. The CDR3 coding sequence is TGTGCCAGCAGTCATGACAGGGGGGCGGATACGCAGTATTTT.

The sample holds one count of this clone. The V gene is TRBV7-3, the J gene TRBJ2-5; the D gene is possibly TRBD2 (6 bases). CDR1 and CDR2 (germline): SGHTA, FQGTGA. With 6 bases removed from V and 6 bases from J, the gap between germline ends came to 14 bases. The CDR3 sequence is 13 residues long. For the CDR3, the DNA is TGTGCCAGCAGTCCAAGCGGGTCCCAGACCCAGTACTTC. Its translation: CASSPSGSQTQYF.

This clone has just one count. The V gene is TRBV6-5, the J gene TRBJ1-1, with D maybe TRBD1 (6 bases). V lost 6 bases to trimming and J lost 4 bases, with 18 bases between them. This CDR3 is built from 15 residues. Germline V gene lookup returns CDR1 MNHEY and CDR2 SVGAGI. The CDR3 DNA reads as TGTGCCAGCAGCCTACAGGGTTCCTTCCCCACTGAAGCTTTCTTT. It codes for CASSLQGSFPTEAFF.

The chain carries TRBV30 and TRBJ1-5, with D hard to call. CDR3 size: 14 residues. The V gene's germline CDR1 is GTSNPN and CDR2 SVGIG (reference sequence). Trimming removed 4 bases at V and 1 base at J, with 11 bases between. CDR3: CAWTRTESNQPQHF. The CDR3 DNA reads TGTGCCTGGACTAGGACTGAGAGCAATCAGCCCCAGCATTTT.

This clone occurred once. The chain uses TRBV3-1 (or the pseudogene TRBV3-2) and TRBJ2-5, with D possibly TRBD2 on 6 matching bases. CDR1 is LGHDT, CDR2 YNNKEL, per germline (reference sequence). The CDR3 is 17 residues long. Trimming left V 1 base short and J 5 bases short, with 20 bases between. For the CDR3, the DNA is TGTGCCAGCAGCCAAGGGGGCTTCGGGGGAAGTCAGGAGACCCAGTACTTC. It encodes CASSQGGFGGSQETQYF.

This clone was found once. This chain joins TRBV19 and TRBJ1-1; D may be TRBD1 (5 bases). Deletions cut 4 bases from V and 1 base from J, with 13 bases between. The CDR3 has 15 residues. Germline CDR1 reads LNHDA; CDR2 reads SQIVND (reference sequence). CDR3 in amino acids: CASSTSGSWNTEAFF. The DNA for the CDR3 is TGTGCCAGTAGTACCTCAGGGTCTTGGAACACTGAAGCTTTCTTT.

CDR3 residues: CASSLATRDYYGYTF. CDR3 coding DNA: TGTGCCAGCAGCTTAGCCACCCGGGACTACTATGGCTACACCTTC. The rearrangement uses TRBV7-8 and TRBJ1-2, with D tentatively TRBD1 (5 bases). The germline gives CDR1 SGHVS, CDR2 FQNEAQ. Deletions cut 0 bases from V and 3 bases from J, with 11 bases between. CDR3 size: 15 residues. Full variable domain (missing parts from reference TRBV7-8 and TRBJ1-2): GAGVSQSPRYKVAKRGQDVALRCDPISGHVSLFWYQQALGQGPEFLTYFQNEAQLDKSGLPSDRFFAERPEGSVSTLKIQRTQQEDSAVYLCASSLATRDYYGYTFGSGTRLTVV.

V is TRBV11-1 and J is TRBJ1-3, with D hard to call. V was shortened by 11 bases and J by 4 bases, with 9 bases between the two germline ends. Looked up from germline, CDR1 is SGHAT and CDR2 is FQDESV (reference sequence). The CDR3 is 11 residues long. CDR3 coding DNA: TGTGCCCCGGGTTCGGGAAACACCATATATTTT. Protein product: CAPGSGNTIYF.

The V call is TRBV2, the J call TRBJ2-7; 10 positions agree with TRBD2. Per the germline V gene, CDR1 is SNHLY and CDR2 is FYNNEI. V lost 6 bases, J lost 3 bases, and 8 bases stayed unmatched. This CDR3 region has 15 residues. In DNA form, the CDR3 reads TGTGCCAGCAGGGAACAGCGGGGGGGGTTCTACGAGCAGTACTTC. Amino acid sequence: CASREQRGGFYEQYF.

This clone was observed a single time. V is TRBV3-1 (or the pseudogene TRBV3-2) and J is TRBJ1-6, with 7 positions matching TRBD1. The CDR3 consists of 14 residues. Losses at the gene ends were 1 base for V and 10 bases for J; bases not matched to a gene: 4. CDR1 LGHDT and CDR2 YNNKEL come from the germline V gene (reference sequence). In nucleotides, the CDR3 is TGTGCCAGCAGCCAAGGGGACAGAGGGTCACCCCTCCACTTT. Protein sequence: CASSQGDRGSPLHF.

This chain joins TRBV5-1 and TRBJ2-1; a weak D match, TRBD2 (5 bases). The CDR3 runs to 16 residues. Looked up from germline, CDR1 is SGHRS and CDR2 is YFSETQ. The germline V and J ends were trimmed by 3 bases and 7 bases, with 20 bases remaining between them. The CDR3 protein is CASSYGIHDAANEQFF. In DNA form, the CDR3 reads TGCGCCAGCAGCTACGGGATTCACGATGCGGCTAATGAGCAGTTCTTC.

V and J are TRBV9 and TRBJ2-5, with TRBD2 identical over 11 bases. Germline V gene sequence: CDR1 SGDLS, CDR2 YYNGEE. This CDR3 has 15 amino acids. V lost 4 bases, J lost 5 bases, and 7 bases stayed unmatched. CDR3: CASSFSGGEQETQYF. The CDR3 DNA sequence: TGTGCCAGCAGCTTTAGCGGGGGGGAGCAGGAGACCCAGTACTTC. Supplemented by reference TRBV9 and TRBJ2-5, the full variable domain reads DSGVTQTPKHLITATGQRVTLRCSPRSGDLSVYWYQQSLDQGLQFLIQYYNGEERAKGNILERFSAQQFPDLHSELNLSSLELGDSALYFCASSFSGGEQETQYFGPGTRLLVL.